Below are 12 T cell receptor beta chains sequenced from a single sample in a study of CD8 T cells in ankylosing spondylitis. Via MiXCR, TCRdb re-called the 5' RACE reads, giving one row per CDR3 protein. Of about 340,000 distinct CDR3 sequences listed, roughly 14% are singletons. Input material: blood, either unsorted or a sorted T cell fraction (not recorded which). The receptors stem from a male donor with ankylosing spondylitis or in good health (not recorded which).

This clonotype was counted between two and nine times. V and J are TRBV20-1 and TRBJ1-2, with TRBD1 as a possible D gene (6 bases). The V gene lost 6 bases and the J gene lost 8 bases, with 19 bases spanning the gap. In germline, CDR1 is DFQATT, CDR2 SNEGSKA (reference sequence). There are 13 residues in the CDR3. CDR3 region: CSARAGVVGGYTF. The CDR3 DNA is TGCAGTGCCAGGGCAGGGGTGGTAGGCGGCTACACCTTC.

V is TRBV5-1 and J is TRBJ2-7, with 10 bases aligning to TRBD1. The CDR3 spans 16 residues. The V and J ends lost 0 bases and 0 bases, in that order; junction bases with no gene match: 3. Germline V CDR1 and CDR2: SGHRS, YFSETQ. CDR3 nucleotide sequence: TGCGCCAGCAGCTTGGCGGGACAGGGGCTCTCCTACGAGCAGTACTTC. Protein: CASSLAGQGLSYEQYF.

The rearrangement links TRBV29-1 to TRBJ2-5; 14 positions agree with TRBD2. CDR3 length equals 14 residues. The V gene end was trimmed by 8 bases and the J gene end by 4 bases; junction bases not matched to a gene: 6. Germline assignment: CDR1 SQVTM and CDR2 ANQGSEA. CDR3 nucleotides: TGCAGCACCAGGACTAGCGGGGGGAGAGAGACCCAGTACTTC. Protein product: CSTRTSGGRETQYF.

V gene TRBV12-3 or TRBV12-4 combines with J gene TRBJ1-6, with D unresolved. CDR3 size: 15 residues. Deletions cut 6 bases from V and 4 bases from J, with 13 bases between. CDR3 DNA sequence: TGTGCCAGCAGCCCAAGGGTCCTATATAATTCACCCCTCCACTTT. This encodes CASSPRVLYNSPLHF.

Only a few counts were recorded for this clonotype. The DNA for the CDR3 is TGTGCCAGCAGTTACTCGTTCCTAGCGGGAGGAATCCAAGAGACCCAGTACTTC. Amino acid sequence: CASSYSFLAGGIQETQYF. The chain carries TRBV6-2 or TRBV6-3 and TRBJ2-5; 11 positions agree with TRBD2. The CDR3 totals 18 residues. The ends lost 0 bases at V and 1 base at J; junction bases unmatched: 7. CDR1 is MNHEY, CDR2 SVGEGT, per germline.

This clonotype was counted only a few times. The CDR3 here is CASSFRQGARTEAFF. DNA of the CDR3: TGTGCCAGCAGTTTTAGGCAGGGGGCGCGTACTGAAGCTTTCTTT. The J gene is TRBJ1-1, the V gene TRBV12-3 or TRBV12-4, with 8 bases that match TRBD1. The CDR3 loop spans 15 amino acids. V gave up 3 bases and J gave up 5 bases; unmatched junction bases: 8.

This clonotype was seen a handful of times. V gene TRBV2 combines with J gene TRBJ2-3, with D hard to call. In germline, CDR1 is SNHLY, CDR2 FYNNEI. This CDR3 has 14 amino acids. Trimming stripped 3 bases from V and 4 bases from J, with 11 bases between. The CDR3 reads CASSDGLRPDTQYF. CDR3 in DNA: TGTGCCAGCAGTGACGGTCTTAGACCAGATACGCAGTATTTT.

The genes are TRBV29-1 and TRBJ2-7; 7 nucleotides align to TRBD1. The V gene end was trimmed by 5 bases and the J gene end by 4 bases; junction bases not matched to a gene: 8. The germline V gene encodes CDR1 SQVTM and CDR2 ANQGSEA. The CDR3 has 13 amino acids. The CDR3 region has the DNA TGCAGCGTTCTTCGGGACAGCCTATACGAGCAGTACTTC. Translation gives CSVLRDSLYEQYF.

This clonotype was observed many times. The CDR3 sequence is CASSLYSEKAQYF. As DNA, the CDR3 is TGTGCCAGCAGCTTGTATAGTGAGAAGGCCCAGTACTTC. V and J are TRBV5-6 and TRBJ2-5; D gene ambiguous. Trimming stripped 1 base from V and 9 bases from J, with 13 bases between. The germline CDR1 and CDR2 sequences are SGHDT and YYEEEE. This CDR3 comprises 13 residues.

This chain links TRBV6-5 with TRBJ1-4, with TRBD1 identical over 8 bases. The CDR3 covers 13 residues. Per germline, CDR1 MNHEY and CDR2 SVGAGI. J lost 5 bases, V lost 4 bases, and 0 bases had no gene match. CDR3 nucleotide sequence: TGTGCCAGCAGTTGGGACAGGAATGAAAAACTGTTTTTT. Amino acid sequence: CASSWDRNEKLFF.

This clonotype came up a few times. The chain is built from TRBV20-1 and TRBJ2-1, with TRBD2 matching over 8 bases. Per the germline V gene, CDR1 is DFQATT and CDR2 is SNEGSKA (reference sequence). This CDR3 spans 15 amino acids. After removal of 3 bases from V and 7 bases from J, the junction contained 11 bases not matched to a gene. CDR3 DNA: TGCAGTGCTAGGGGACCCGGGGGGGTGGTGAATGAGCAGTTCTTC. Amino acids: CSARGPGGVVNEQFF.

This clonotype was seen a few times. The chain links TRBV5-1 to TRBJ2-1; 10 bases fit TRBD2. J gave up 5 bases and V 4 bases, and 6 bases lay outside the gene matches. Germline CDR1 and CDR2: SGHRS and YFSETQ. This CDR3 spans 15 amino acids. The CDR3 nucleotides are TGCGCCAGCAGCAGCGGGGGGGCCGGCAACAATGAGCAGTTCTTC. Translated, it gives CASSSGGAGNNEQFF.